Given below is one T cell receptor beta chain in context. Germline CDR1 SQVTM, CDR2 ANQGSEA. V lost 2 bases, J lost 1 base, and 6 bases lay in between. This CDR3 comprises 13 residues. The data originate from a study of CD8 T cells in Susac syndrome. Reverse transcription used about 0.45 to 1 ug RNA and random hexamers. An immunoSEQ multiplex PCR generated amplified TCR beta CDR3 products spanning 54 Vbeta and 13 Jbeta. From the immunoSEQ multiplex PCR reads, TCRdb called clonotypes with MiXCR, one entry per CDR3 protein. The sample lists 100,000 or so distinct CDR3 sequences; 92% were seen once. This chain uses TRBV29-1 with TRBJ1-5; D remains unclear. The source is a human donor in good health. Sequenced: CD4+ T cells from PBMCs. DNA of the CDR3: TGCAGCGTTGAATTTGGGAGCAATCAGCCCCAGCATTTT. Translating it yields CSVEFGSNQPQHF. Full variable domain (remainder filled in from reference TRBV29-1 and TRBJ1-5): SAVISQKPSRDICQRGTSLTIQCQVDSQVTMMFWYRQQPGQSLTLIATANQGSEATYESGFVIDKFPISRPNLTFSTLTVSNMSPEDSSIYLCSVEFGSNQPQHFGDGTRLSIL.